The clone carrying this T cell receptor beta chain has only a few counts. The antigen is unknown. CDR1 SGHTA and CDR2 FQGTGA come from the germline V gene. V dropped 5 bases and J dropped 0; count of bases not matched to a gene: 6. This CDR3 comprises 18 residues. This entry is derived from a study of beta chain features in type 1 diabetes. Study-wide findings and caveats: Within each of all four CD4+ subsets, Type 1 diabetes patients had TCRB CDR3s that were moderately but significantly shorter.

TCRB transcripts that were expressed got sequenced, as all of the isolated RNA had been reverse transcribed. Sequencing used immunoSEQ multiplex PCR; TCRdb keeps in-frame clones, though not all of them. The data contain approximately 50,000 clones, around 40% of them singletons. The gene calls are TRBV7-3 and TRBJ2-6, with 11 bases fitting TRBD2. The clonotype was recovered from a man aged 30 to 45 with type 1 diabetes. Sequencing was performed on Tregs from blood. Written as DNA, the CDR3 is TGTGCCAGCAGCAACGGACTAGCGGGCTTCTCTGGGGCCAACGTCCTGACTTTC. Amino acids: CASSNGLAGFSGANVLTF.